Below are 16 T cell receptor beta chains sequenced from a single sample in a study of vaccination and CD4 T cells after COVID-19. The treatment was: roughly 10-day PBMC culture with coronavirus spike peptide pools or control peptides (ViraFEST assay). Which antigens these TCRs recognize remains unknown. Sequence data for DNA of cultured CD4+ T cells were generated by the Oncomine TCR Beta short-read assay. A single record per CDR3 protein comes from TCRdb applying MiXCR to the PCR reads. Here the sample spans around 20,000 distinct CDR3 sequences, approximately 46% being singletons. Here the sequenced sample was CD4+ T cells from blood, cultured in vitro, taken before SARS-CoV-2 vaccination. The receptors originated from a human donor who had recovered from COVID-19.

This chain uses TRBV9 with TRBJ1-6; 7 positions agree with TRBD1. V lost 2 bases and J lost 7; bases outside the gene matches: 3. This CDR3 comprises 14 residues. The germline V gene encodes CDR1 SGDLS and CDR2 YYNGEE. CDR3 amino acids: CASSVGTANSPLHF. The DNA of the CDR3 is TGTGCCAGCAGCGTCGGGACAGCAAATTCACCCCTCCACTTT.

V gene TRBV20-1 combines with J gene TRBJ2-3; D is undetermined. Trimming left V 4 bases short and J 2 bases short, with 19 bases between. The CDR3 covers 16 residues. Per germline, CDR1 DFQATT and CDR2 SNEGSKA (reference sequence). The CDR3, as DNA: TGCAGTGCTACACCTTTGGGTGACCTGTTCACAGATACGCAGTATTTT. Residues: CSATPLGDLFTDTQYF.

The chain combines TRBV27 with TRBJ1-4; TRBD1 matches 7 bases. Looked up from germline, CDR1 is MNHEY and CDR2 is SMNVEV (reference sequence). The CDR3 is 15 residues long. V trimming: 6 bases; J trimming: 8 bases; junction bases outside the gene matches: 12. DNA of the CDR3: TGTGCCAGCAGGAGACAGGGTCTAGAGGGGGAAAAACTGTTTTTT. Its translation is CASRRQGLEGEKLFF.

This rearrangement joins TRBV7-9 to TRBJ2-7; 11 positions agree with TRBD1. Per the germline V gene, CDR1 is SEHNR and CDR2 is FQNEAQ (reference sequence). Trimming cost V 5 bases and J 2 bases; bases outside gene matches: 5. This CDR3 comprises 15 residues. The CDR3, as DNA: TGTGCCAGCAGCCCCCCGGGACAGGGGGCCTACGAGCAGTACTTC. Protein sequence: CASSPPGQGAYEQYF.

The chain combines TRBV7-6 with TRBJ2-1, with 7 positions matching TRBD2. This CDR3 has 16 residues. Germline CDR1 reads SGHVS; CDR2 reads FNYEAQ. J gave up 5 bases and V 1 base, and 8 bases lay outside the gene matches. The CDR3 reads CASSLGSGGSDNEQFF. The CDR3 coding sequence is TGTGCCAGCAGCTTAGGCTCCGGCGGGAGTGACAATGAGCAGTTCTTC.

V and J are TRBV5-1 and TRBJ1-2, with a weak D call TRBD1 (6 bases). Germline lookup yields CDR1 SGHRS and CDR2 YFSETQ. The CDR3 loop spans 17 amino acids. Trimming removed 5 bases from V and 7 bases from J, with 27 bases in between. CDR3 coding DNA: TGCGCCAGCAGGAAGTCCCCGGGGGATCGGGGGGCTGGTGGCTACACCTTC. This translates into CASRKSPGDRGAGGYTF.

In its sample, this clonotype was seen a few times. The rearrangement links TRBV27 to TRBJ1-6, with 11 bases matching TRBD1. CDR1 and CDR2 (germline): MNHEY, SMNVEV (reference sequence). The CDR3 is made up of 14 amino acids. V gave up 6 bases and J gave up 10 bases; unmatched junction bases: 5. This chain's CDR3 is CASSGTGGKSPLHF. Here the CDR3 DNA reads TGTGCCAGCAGCGGGACAGGGGGAAAATCACCCCTCCACTTT.

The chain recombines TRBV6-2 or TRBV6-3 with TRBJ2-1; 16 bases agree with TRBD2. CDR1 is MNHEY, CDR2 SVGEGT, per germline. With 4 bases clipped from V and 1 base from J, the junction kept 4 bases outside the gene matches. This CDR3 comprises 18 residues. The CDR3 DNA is TGTGCCAGCAGTTCGGGACTAGCGGGAGGGCCTTCCTACAATGAGCAGTTCTTC. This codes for CASSSGLAGGPSYNEQFF.

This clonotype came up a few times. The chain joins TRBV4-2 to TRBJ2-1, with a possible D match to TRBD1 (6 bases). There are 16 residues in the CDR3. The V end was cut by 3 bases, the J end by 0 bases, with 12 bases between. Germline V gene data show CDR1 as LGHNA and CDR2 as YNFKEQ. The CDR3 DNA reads TGTGCCAGCAGCCAGGGGGACACAGTCTCCTACAATGAGCAGTTCTTC. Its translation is CASSQGDTVSYNEQFF.

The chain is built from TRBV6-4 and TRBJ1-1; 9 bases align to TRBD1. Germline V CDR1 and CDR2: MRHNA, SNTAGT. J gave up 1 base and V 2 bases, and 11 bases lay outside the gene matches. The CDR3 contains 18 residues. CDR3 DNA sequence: TGTGCCAGCAGTGACCTGGACAGGGGCCACCAGGGGAACACTGAAGCTTTCTTT. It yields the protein CASSDLDRGHQGNTEAFF.

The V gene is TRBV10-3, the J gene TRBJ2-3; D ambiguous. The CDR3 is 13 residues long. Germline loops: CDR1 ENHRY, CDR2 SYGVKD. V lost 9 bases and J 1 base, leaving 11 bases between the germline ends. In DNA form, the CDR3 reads TGTGCCATTTCTAATCCGGGCACAGATACGCAGTATTTT. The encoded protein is CAISNPGTDTQYF.

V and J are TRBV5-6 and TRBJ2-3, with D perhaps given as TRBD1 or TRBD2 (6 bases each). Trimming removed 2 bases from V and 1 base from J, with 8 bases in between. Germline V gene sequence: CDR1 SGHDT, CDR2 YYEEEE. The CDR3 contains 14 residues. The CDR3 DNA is TGTGCCAGCAGCTTTAGGGGGGGCACAGATACGCAGTATTTT. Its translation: CASSFRGGTDTQYF.

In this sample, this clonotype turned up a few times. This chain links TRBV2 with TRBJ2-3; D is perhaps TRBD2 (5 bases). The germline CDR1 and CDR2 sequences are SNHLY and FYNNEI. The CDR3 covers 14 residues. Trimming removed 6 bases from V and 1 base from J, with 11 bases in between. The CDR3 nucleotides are TGTGCCAGCAGCCGGGGAGTAGGCACAGATACGCAGTATTTT. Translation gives CASSRGVGTDTQYF. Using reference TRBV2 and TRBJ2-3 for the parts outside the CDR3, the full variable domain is EPEVTQTPSHQVTQMGQEVILRCVPISNHLYFYWYRQILGQKVEFLVSFYNNEISEKSEIFDDQFSVERPDGSNFTLKIRSTKLEDSAMYFCASSRGVGTDTQYFGPGTRLTVL.

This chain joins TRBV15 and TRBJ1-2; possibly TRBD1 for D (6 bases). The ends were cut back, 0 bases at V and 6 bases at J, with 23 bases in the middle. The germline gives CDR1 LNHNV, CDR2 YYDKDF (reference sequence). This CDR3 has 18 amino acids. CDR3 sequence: CATSRDIAGASLADGYTF. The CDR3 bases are TGTGCCACCAGCAGAGATATTGCAGGGGCGTCACTTGCGGATGGCTACACCTTC.

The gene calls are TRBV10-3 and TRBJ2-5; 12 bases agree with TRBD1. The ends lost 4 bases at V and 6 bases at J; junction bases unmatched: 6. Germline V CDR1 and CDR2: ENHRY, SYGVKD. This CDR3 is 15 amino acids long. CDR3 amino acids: CAISGTGQGAKTQYF. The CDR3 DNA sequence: TGTGCCATCAGTGGGACGGGACAGGGGGCGAAGACCCAGTACTTC.

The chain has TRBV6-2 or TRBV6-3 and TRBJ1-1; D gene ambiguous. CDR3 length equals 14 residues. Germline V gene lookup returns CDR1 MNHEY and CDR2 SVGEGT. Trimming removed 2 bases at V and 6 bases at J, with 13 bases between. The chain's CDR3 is CASSYEPIPSEAFF. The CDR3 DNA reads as TGTGCCAGCAGTTACGAACCGATCCCGTCTGAAGCTTTCTTT.